Shown below are 16 T cell receptor beta chains from a single sample sequenced in a study of T cells in Graves' hyperthyroidism and ophthalmopathy. RNA transcripts were the template for amplifying TCR beta CDR3 regions. HTBI primers drove first-round RT-PCR of the TCR CDR3. Via MiXCR, TCRdb re-called the multiplex PCR reads, giving one row per CDR3 protein. The table records approximately 590,000 distinct CDR3 sequences, roughly 14% of them present only once. The source material was blood. These TCRs come from a woman aged 25-40 years with Graves' hyperthyroidism.

This clonotype was observed at least ten times. This sequence joins TRBV29-1 and TRBJ1-2; no definite D call. This CDR3 region has 13 residues. Germline CDR1 and CDR2: SQVTM and ANQGSEA. Trimming stripped 4 bases from V and 3 bases from J, with 12 bases between. The CDR3 DNA follows: TGCAGCGTTGTAGGTGCGACCGACTATGGCTACACCTTC. Translated, it gives CSVVGATDYGYTF.

This clonotype was recorded many times. The chain carries TRBV7-9 and TRBJ1-1, with D perhaps matching TRBD1 (5 bases). CDR1 SEHNR and CDR2 FQNEAQ come from the germline V gene (reference sequence). CDR3 length: 14 residues. V was cut by 2 bases and J by 5 bases, with 12 bases left in between. The CDR3: CASSLTSRVTEAFF. As DNA, the CDR3 is TGTGCCAGCAGCTTAACTTCCAGGGTAACTGAAGCTTTCTTT.

The chain employs TRBV28 and TRBJ2-1; TRBD2 aligns across 10 bases. This CDR3 region has 17 residues. J was trimmed by 0 bases and V by 3 bases; bases with no gene match: 5. CDR1 and CDR2 (germline): MDHEN, SYDVKM. As DNA, the CDR3 is TGTGCCAGCAGTTTTCGTTCTAGCGGGAGCTCCTACAATGAGCAGTTCTTC. Protein product: CASSFRSSGSSYNEQFF.

The chain uses TRBV7-3 and TRBJ2-3; possibly TRBD1 for D (6 bases). The CDR3 is 15 residues long. The germline gives CDR1 SGHTA, CDR2 FQGTGA. V was shortened by 3 bases and J by 4 bases, with 14 bases between the two germline ends. The CDR3 is CASSFGQYFADTQYF. The CDR3 nucleotides are TGTGCCAGCAGCTTCGGACAGTATTTCGCAGATACGCAGTATTTT. Full variable domain (remainder filled in from reference TRBV7-3 and TRBJ2-3): GAGVSQTPSNKVTEKGKYVELRCDPISGHTALYWYRQSLGQGPEFLIYFQGTGAADDSGLPNDRFFAVRPEGSVSTLKIQRTERGDSAVYLCASSFGQYFADTQYFGPGTRLTVL.

Many counts were recorded for this clonotype. The J gene is TRBJ2-3, the V gene TRBV20-1, with D perhaps matching TRBD1 (6 bases). Trimming shortened V by 0 bases and J by 3 bases, and 10 bases separated the two germline ends. The CDR3 sequence is 14 residues long. CDR1 and CDR2 (germline): DFQATT, SNEGSKA (reference sequence). The CDR3 here is CSAREGHVTDTQYF. The CDR3 bases are TGCAGTGCTAGAGAGGGACACGTAACAGATACGCAGTATTTT.

CDR3: CAGGGGSIYEQYF. For the CDR3, the DNA is TGTGCCGGGGGAGGGGGGAGCATCTACGAGCAGTACTTC. The chain recombines TRBV30 with TRBJ2-7; tentatively, D is TRBD2 (7 bases). The CDR3 runs to 13 residues. Germline CDR1 reads GTSNPN; CDR2 reads SVGIG (reference sequence). The V and J ends lost 8 bases and 3 bases respectively, with 17 bases between them. Supplemented by reference TRBV30 and TRBJ2-7, the full variable domain reads SQTIHQWPATLVQPVGSPLSLECTVEGTSNPNLYWYRQAAGRGLQLLFYSVGIGQISSEVPQNLSASRPQDRQFILSSKKLLLSDSGFYLCAGGGGSIYEQYFGPGTRLTVT.

This CDR3 is CASSDTASGSFYEQFF. The CDR3 nucleotides are TGTGCCAGCAGTGACACTGCCAGCGGGAGTTTCTATGAGCAGTTCTTC. This chain joins TRBV6-1 and TRBJ2-1, with 8 bases that match TRBD2. The CDR3 has 16 residues. V lost 3 bases to trimming and J lost 8 bases; unmatched junction nucleotides: 12. CDR1 and CDR2 from the germline V gene are MNHNS and SASEGT.

This clonotype was observed at least ten times. The chain is built from TRBV28 and TRBJ1-3; D is unclear. Germline-derived CDR1 and CDR2 are MDHEN and SYDVKM. The V gene lost 5 bases and the J gene lost 3 bases, with 11 bases spanning the gap. The CDR3 totals 14 residues. The CDR3: CASSIHRFGNTIYF. Here the CDR3 DNA reads TGTGCCAGCAGTATCCACCGATTTGGAAACACCATATATTTT.

The genes are TRBV2 and TRBJ2-7; 12 bases are shared with TRBD2. Germline lookup yields CDR1 SNHLY and CDR2 FYNNEI. V was clipped by 8 bases and J by 7 bases; unmatched bases: 24. The CDR3 consists of 19 residues. The DNA for the CDR3 is TGTGCCAGCTTAGACGTGGGGACTAGCGGGCCCGTGAGGGCTATTGAGCAGTACTTC. Its protein product is CASLDVGTSGPVRAIEQYF.

This clonotype was counted between two and nine times. This chain links TRBV30 with TRBJ1-2, with D possibly TRBD1 on 5 matching bases. Germline lookup yields CDR1 GTSNPN and CDR2 SVGIG (reference sequence). V gave up 2 bases and J gave up 5 bases, with 9 bases separating them. The CDR3 is made up of 12 amino acids. CDR3 coding DNA: TGTGCCTGGAGTAGGGGAGGGTATGGCTACACCTTC. Residues: CAWSRGGYGYTF.

This clonotype was recorded many times. This rearrangement joins TRBV7-2 to TRBJ2-7; the match to TRBD2 covers 7 bases. Germline CDR1 and CDR2: SGHTA and FQGNSA. Trimming cost V 4 bases and J 1 base; bases outside gene matches: 10. The CDR3 is 16 amino acids. CDR3 DNA sequence: TGTGCCAGCAGCTCCATAGCGGGCCTGCCGTCCTACGAGCAGTACTTC. Protein product: CASSSIAGLPSYEQYF. Full variable domain (missing parts from reference TRBV7-2 and TRBJ2-7): GAGVSQSPSNKVTEKGKDVELRCDPISGHTALYWYRQSLGQGLEFLIYFQGNSAPDKSGLPSDRFSAERTGGSVSTLTIQRTQQEDSAVYLCASSSIAGLPSYEQYFGPGTRLTVT.

This chain joins TRBV2 and TRBJ1-2; D ambiguous. Germline V gene sequence: CDR1 SNHLY, CDR2 FYNNEI. This CDR3 spans 16 amino acids. V was trimmed by 8 bases and J by 6 bases, leaving 25 bases between them. The CDR3: CASHSTSGLQDNGYTF. In DNA form, the CDR3 reads TGTGCCAGCCACTCTACGTCAGGACTCCAAGACAATGGCTACACCTTC.

This clonotype was observed at least ten times. The V and J genes are TRBV7-9 and TRBJ1-2; D gene ambiguous. Germline CDR1 is SEHNR and CDR2 is FQNEAQ (reference sequence). The length of the CDR3 is 14 residues. V lost 1 base, J lost 3 bases, and 9 bases lay in between. CDR3: CASSLGAEYYGYTF. The CDR3 nucleotides are TGTGCCAGCAGCTTAGGTGCAGAATACTATGGCTACACCTTC.

In its sample, this clonotype was seen a few times. The chain has TRBV5-6 and TRBJ2-6, with 7 bases that match TRBD2. CDR1 and CDR2 from the germline V gene are SGHDT and YYEEEE. The CDR3 sequence is 20 residues long. Germline trimming cut 7 bases from V and 0 bases from J; bases unmatched to any gene: 19. CDR3 DNA sequence: TGTGCCAGCGGCAATTTAGGGCTCGGGGGGAAGGACTCTGGGGCCAACGTCCTGACTTTC. The encoded protein is CASGNLGLGGKDSGANVLTF.

The CDR3 region has the DNA TGCGCCAGCAGCTTGGAGGGACAGGGGTTGAGGTACTTC. It specifies CASSLEGQGLRYF. This rearrangement joins TRBV5-1 to TRBJ2-4; 10 bases are shared with TRBD1. The length of the CDR3 is 13 residues. Trimming at V came to 0 bases and at J to 15 bases, leaving 6 bases not matched to a gene. The germline gives CDR1 SGHRS, CDR2 YFSETQ.

In its sample, this clonotype was seen many times. The chain is built from TRBV2 and TRBJ1-1; D is perhaps TRBD1 (5 bases). The germline CDR1 and CDR2 sequences are SNHLY and FYNNEI. Deletions cut 7 bases from V and 5 bases from J, with 11 bases between. The CDR3 has 12 amino acids. CDR3 nucleotide sequence: TGTGCCAGCATCGTGTCAGGGACTGAAGCTTTCTTT. Translation gives CASIVSGTEAFF.